This is a list of T cell receptor beta chains from one sample in a study of cytomegalovirus exposure and HLA in healthy donors. Produced via immunoSEQ multiplex PCR; TCRdb's table is partial and in-frame only. Of about 200,000 clones in the sample, 82% are singletons; the top ten hold 0.098%. Source material: PBMCs. The source of these receptors is a boy younger than 10 in good health and CMV-seronegative. The conserved cysteine and the conserved F or W are not part of the CDR3 here.

V,J,CDR3
TRBV4-2,TRBJ2-1,ASSQVGLAGSYNEQF
TRBV6-1,TRBJ2-7,ASSEWPQVAYEQY
TRBV9,TRBJ2-5,ASSVADGGETQY
TRBV5-1,TRBJ1-2,ASSRTDNYGYT
TRBV4-3,TRBJ2-5,ASSQEGRRGQETQY
TRBV19,TRBJ1-1,ASSLGQNTEAF
TRBV25-1,TRBJ2-7,ASSAEDGESYEQY
TRBV5-4,TRBJ2-3,ASSLRQGTDTQY
TRBV4-2,TRBJ1-1,ASRTGAEAF
TRBV5-5,TRBJ1-2,ASSLDRGEKGYT
TRBV6-5,TRBJ2-1,ASSSGTGGWDEQF
TRBV7-3,TRBJ2-2,ASSPGTPTGELF
TRBV25-1,TRBJ2-7,ASSGRKDRGRYEQY
TRBV19,TRBJ1-2,ASKGGDGYT
TRBV23-1,TRBJ2-3,ASSPIARDRGVSVPHTDTQY
TRBV2,TRBJ1-2,ASSSGDSRGYT
TRBV4-2,TRBJ2-5,ASSPLRGETQY
TRBV9,TRBJ2-2,ASSRMGLRGELF
TRBV15,TRBJ1-1,ATSRDLSGQGNTEAF
TRBV5-1,TRBJ2-5,ASSLAGTGQETQY
TRBV19,TRBJ1-2,ASKEAGLNYGYT
TRBV6-1,TRBJ2-7,AGTSGYEQY
TRBV5-4,TRBJ1-1,ASTKEVNTEAF
TRBV10-3,TRBJ1-1,AISESTQTPNTEAF
TRBV21-1,TRBJ1-6,ATTRGHRESPLH
TRBV29-1,TRBJ2-2,SGEGGGAGELF